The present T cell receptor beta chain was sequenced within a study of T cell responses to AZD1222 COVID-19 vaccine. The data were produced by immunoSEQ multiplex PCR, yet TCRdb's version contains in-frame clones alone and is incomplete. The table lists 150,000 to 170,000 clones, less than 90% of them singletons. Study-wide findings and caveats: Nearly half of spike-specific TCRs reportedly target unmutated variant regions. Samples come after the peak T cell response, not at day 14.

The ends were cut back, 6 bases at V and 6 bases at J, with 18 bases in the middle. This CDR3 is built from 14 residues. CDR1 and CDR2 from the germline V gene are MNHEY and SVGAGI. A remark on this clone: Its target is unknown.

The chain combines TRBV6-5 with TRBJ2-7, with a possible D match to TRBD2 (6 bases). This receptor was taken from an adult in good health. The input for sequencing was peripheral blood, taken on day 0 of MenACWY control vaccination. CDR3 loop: CASSPVGGKGEQYF. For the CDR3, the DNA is TGTGCCAGCAGCCCCGTTGGAGGGAAAGGCGAGCAGTACTTC.